The entry that follows covers one T cell receptor beta chain sequence. Antigen specificity is unknown. The germline gives CDR1 SEHNR, CDR2 FQNEAQ (reference sequence). J lost 4 bases, V lost 1 base, and 5 bases had no gene match. This CDR3 region has 15 residues. This entry belongs to a study of response to subunit inactivated influenza vaccine. TCRdb itself ran the RT-PCR reads through MiXCR, one entry per CDR3 protein. Of 400,000 to 550,000 distinct CDR3 sequences detected, around 25% appear once; the ten largest clones hold approximately 2%. Study observations and caveats: Each seasonal influenza vaccination recruits few new T cells, the authors suggested.

This TCR derives from a man between 45 and 60 years old who received an inactivated influenza vaccine. The sequencing used CD4+ T cells sorted from PBMCs, collected more than 4 days after vaccination. The chain uses TRBV7-9 and TRBJ2-3; 7 nucleotides line up with TRBD2. Here the CDR3 reads CASSLGAGRADTQYF. In nucleotides, the CDR3 is TGTGCCAGCAGCTTAGGAGCGGGGAGGGCAGATACGCAGTATTTT.